This T cell receptor (beta chain) came from a study of shared clonotypes between healthy human individuals. Study-level findings and limits: The sharing of approximately 4.6% of naive CD4 clonotypes was seen across a handful of donors. Compared with memory subsets, naive subsets generally had larger estimated richness.

As originally analysed: For the immunoSEQ data, sequences were junction-only without quality scores, so filtering differed. Clones were read by immunoSEQ multiplex PCR, and TCRdb kept only the in-frame ones, dropping some. Clonal size and the V and J genes are those of that table, whereas D and trimming came from the DNA. The sample shows about 2.4 million clones, 80% to 95% of them seen only once. This clone showed up just a few times. Its target is not known. Looked up from germline, CDR1 is LNHDA and CDR2 is SQIVND (reference sequence). The CDR3 has 14 residues. V was cut by 2 bases and J by 4 bases, with 11 bases left in between.

Input material: naive CD4+ T cells from PBMCs. Subset here: CD45RA+ positively selected. This TCR was sampled from a man aged 18 to 29 in good health. Some clones in this sample may be carry-over from other donors' samples. The gene calls are TRBV19 and TRBJ1-1; D gene ambiguous. This CDR3 reads CASSIRAEGTEAFF. Written as DNA, the CDR3 is TGTGCCAGTAGTATACGGGCGGAGGGCACTGAAGCTTTCTTT. Drawing the rest from reference TRBV19 and TRBJ1-1, the complete variable domain is DGGITQSPKYLFRKEGQNVTLSCEQNLNHDAMYWYRQDPGQGLRLIYYSQIVNDFQKGDIAEGYSVSREKKESFPLTVTSAQKNPTAFYLCASSIRAEGTEAFFGQGTRLTVV.